Listed below are T cell receptor beta chains from one sample, sequenced in a study of T cell responses to AZD1222 COVID-19 vaccine. Sequencing was performed with immunoSEQ multiplex PCR; in TCRdb, only in-frame clones are kept and a portion is missing. The sample records 140,000 to 150,000 clones, around 87% being singletons. Sequenced material: peripheral blood, taken on day 0 of AZD1222 vaccination. These receptors were obtained from an adult in good health. The CDR3 runs from the conserved cysteine through the conserved F or W.

TRBJ1-5 | TRBV5-6 | CASSLAGDQPQHF
TRBJ1-2 | TRBV11-3 | CASSLGQINYGYTF
TRBJ1-3 | TRBV15 | CATSRKGMDTIYF
TRBJ1-3 | TRBV19 | CASNSAFGNTIYF
TRBJ2-3 | TRBV28 | CAEGEGSTDTQYF
TRBJ1-2 | TRBV5-4 | CASSQGQGHLDYGYTF
TRBJ2-1 | TRBV7-9 | CASSLVGQDTNEQFF
TRBJ1-2 | TRBV6-5 | CASSYTFQRPRDGYTF
TRBJ1-4 | TRBV4-1 | CASSPFYNTGINNEKLFF
TRBJ2-1 | TRBV7-3 | CASSPQRERNEQFF
TRBJ1-1 | TRBV28 | CASSLLQGANTEAFF
TRBJ2-7 | TRBV4-1 | CASSQGGTSGYEQYF
TRBJ2-7 | TRBV7-8 | CASSLDGTGPYEQYF
TRBJ2-2 | TRBV7-8 | CASSSRDRGSGELFF
TRBJ1-6 | TRBV27 | CASSLPVREGFQGVLHF
TRBJ2-1 | TRBV9 | CASSGSSGGDNEQFF
TRBJ2-2 | TRBV19 | CASSPLQGSPGELFF
TRBJ1-5 | TRBV6-5 | CASSPGQGGNQPQHF
TRBJ1-1 | TRBV5-6 | CASSLIGGVTEAFF
TRBJ2-6 | TRBV9 | CASSPVSGANVLTF
TRBJ2-3 | TRBV27 | CASSPGGKGTDTQYF
TRBJ1-2 | TRBV10-3 | CAISESMRGRNYGYTF
TRBJ1-5 | TRBV19 | CASSSTSGAHNQPQHF
TRBJ1-2 | TRBV29-1 | CSVETGGAGGYTF
TRBJ1-5 | TRBV19 | CASRPTGHSYSNQPQHF
TRBJ1-1 | TRBV29-1 | CSVIIVAGTEAFF
TRBJ1-1 | TRBV6-5 | CASLRDRYLNTEAFF
TRBJ2-2 | TRBV30 | CAWKRTHANTGELFF